This passage covers 22 T cell receptor beta chains from one sample sequenced in a study of control samples from healthy donors and cancer patients. Produced via immunoSEQ multiplex PCR; TCRdb's table is partial and in-frame only. Here the sample spans about 160,000 clones, approximately 93% being singletons. The sample was blood. Receptor source: a man aged 18 to 35 in good health.

The gene calls are TRBV7-9 and TRBJ1-5; possibly TRBD1 for D (6 bases). The CDR3 sequence is 13 residues long. CDR1 is SEHNR, CDR2 FQNEAQ, per germline (reference sequence). Deletions cut 7 bases from V and 1 base from J, with 8 bases between. CDR3 sequence (DNA): TGTGCCAGCACACAGGGAAGCAATCAGCCCCAGCATTTT. Translation: CASTQGSNQPQHF.

The chain uses TRBV6-5 and TRBJ1-2; D call uncertain. CDR1 MNHEY and CDR2 SVGAGI come from the germline V gene. The CDR3 contains 13 residues. V was shortened by 2 bases and J by 8 bases, with 12 bases between the two germline ends. In DNA, the CDR3 is TGTGCCAGCAGTTACGTCCCCCGGGCAGGCTACACCTTC. Its protein is CASSYVPRAGYTF.

The chain has TRBV21-1 and TRBJ2-5; TRBD2, the table's D call, was not compared with the DNA. TRBV21-1 is a pseudogene. CDR3 size: 13 residues. CDR3 nucleotide sequence: TGTGCCAGCAGCGCTCAGCGACGAGAGACCCAGTACTTC. Residues: CASSAQRRETQYF.

Only one count was recorded for this clone. J is TRBJ2-7 and V is TRBV15; 8 nucleotides agree with TRBD1. CDR1 LNHNV and CDR2 YYDKDF come from the germline V gene (reference sequence). Trimming at V came to 5 bases and at J to 2 bases, leaving 11 bases not matched to a gene. This CDR3 contains 16 residues. CDR3 amino acids: CATSSERGTGPYEQYF. DNA of the CDR3: TGTGCCACCAGCTCAGAGAGGGGGACAGGCCCCTACGAGCAGTACTTC.

The V and J genes are TRBV19 and TRBJ2-1, with a tentative D call TRBD1 (7 bases). Germline V gene sequence: CDR1 LNHDA, CDR2 SQIVND (reference sequence). This CDR3 comprises 19 residues. Trimming pared 6 bases from V and 0 bases from J, leaving 24 bases between. Here the CDR3 DNA reads TGTGCCAGTAGGGGTCACGGAGGGGGCCGCCAGGTCTCCTACAATGAGCAGTTCTTC. Its translation: CASRGHGGGRQVSYNEQFF.

The gene calls are TRBV19 and TRBJ1-2; D call uncertain. Germline V CDR1 and CDR2: LNHDA, SQIVND (reference sequence). This CDR3 spans 16 amino acids. V dropped 3 bases and J dropped 4 bases, with 18 bases sitting between them. CDR3 in DNA: TGTGCCAGTAGTATCAAAGCAGTCAGGACCTCCTATGGCTACACCTTC. Protein: CASSIKAVRTSYGYTF.

CDR3 sequence reads: CSASTSGGAVETQYF. The CDR3, as DNA: TGCAGTGCTAGTACTAGCGGGGGGGCGGTGGAGACCCAGTACTTC. The chain uses TRBV20-1 and TRBJ2-5; TRBD2 agrees at 13 bases. This CDR3 is built from 15 residues. Germline V lookup: CDR1 DFQATT, CDR2 SNEGSKA (reference sequence). J lost 5 bases, V lost 3 bases, and 6 bases had no gene match.

This clone showed up just a few times. CDR3 nucleotides: TGTGCCAGCACGGAGGGACAGGGAGGGAATCAGCCCCAGCATTTT. Protein: CASTEGQGGNQPQHF. The chain couples TRBV28 to TRBJ1-5; 9 bases are shared with TRBD1. V was pared by 7 bases and J by 4 bases, with 8 bases of the junction left unmatched. Germline-derived CDR1 and CDR2 are MDHEN and SYDVKM. The CDR3 runs 15 residues.

This clone has only a few counts. The genes are TRBV5-4 and TRBJ1-6; a weak D match, TRBD1 (5 bases). V was pared by 4 bases and J by 5 bases, with 13 bases between. The germline CDR1 and CDR2 sequences are SGHNT and YYREEE (reference sequence). The CDR3 has 15 amino acids. CDR3 residues: CASSGGRGHNSPLHF. The CDR3 DNA sequence: TGTGCCAGCAGCGGGGGACGGGGCCATAATTCACCCCTCCACTTT.

The chain joins TRBV19 to TRBJ2-1, with TRBD1 matching 9 bases. J gave up 7 bases and V 3 bases, and 7 bases lay outside the gene matches. Germline CDR1 LNHDA, CDR2 SQIVND (reference sequence). The length of the CDR3 is 15 residues. The CDR3 DNA reads as TGTGCCAGTAGTATTGGGGACAGGGAAGTAAATGAGCAGTTCTTC. This codes for CASSIGDREVNEQFF.

The V gene is TRBV6-1, the J gene TRBJ2-7, with TRBD1 matching 8 bases. V trimming: 3 bases; J trimming: 7 bases; junction bases outside the gene matches: 17. The CDR3 runs 17 residues. From germline, CDR1 is MNHNS and CDR2 SASEGT. The chain's CDR3 is CASSDPTRQGNRGEQYF. The CDR3 coding sequence is TGTGCCAGCAGTGACCCCACGAGACAGGGGAATCGGGGGGAGCAGTACTTC.

In this sample, this clone turned up once. The rearrangement links TRBV10-1 to TRBJ2-3, with TRBD2 matching over 13 bases. Germline trimming cut 6 bases from V and 7 bases from J; bases unmatched to any gene: 7. Germline V CDR1 and CDR2: WNHNN, SYGVQD (reference sequence). The length of the CDR3 is 15 residues. CDR3 amino acids: CASRGLAGIRNTQYF. Written as DNA, the CDR3 is TGCGCCAGCAGGGGACTAGCGGGGATTCGAAATACGCAGTATTTT.

This clone occurred once. The chain has TRBV19 and TRBJ1-1; D unresolved. The CDR3 runs 13 residues. The ends were cut back, 1 base at V and 0 bases at J, with 3 bases in the middle. The germline gives CDR1 LNHDA, CDR2 SQIVND (reference sequence). The CDR3 nucleotides read TGTGCCAGTAGTATAGTGGTGAACACTGAAGCTTTCTTT. Its protein product is CASSIVVNTEAFF. Using reference TRBV19 and TRBJ1-1 for the parts outside the CDR3, the full variable domain is DGGITQSPKYLFRKEGQNVTLSCEQNLNHDAMYWYRQDPGQGLRLIYYSQIVNDFQKGDIAEGYSVSREKKESFPLTVTSAQKNPTAFYLCASSIVVNTEAFFGQGTRLTVV.

The chain links TRBV19 to TRBJ2-1; TRBD1 aligns across 10 bases. The CDR3 extends over 13 amino acids. The germline gives CDR1 LNHDA, CDR2 SQIVND (reference sequence). After removal of 7 bases from V and 8 bases from J, the junction contained 5 bases not matched to a gene. CDR3 loop: CASNRQGAYEQFF. CDR3 nucleotide sequence: TGTGCCAGTAACCGACAGGGGGCTTATGAGCAGTTCTTC. Full variable domain (rest looked up from reference TRBV19 and TRBJ2-1): DGGITQSPKYLFRKEGQNVTLSCEQNLNHDAMYWYRQDPGQGLRLIYYSQIVNDFQKGDIAEGYSVSREKKESFPLTVTSAQKNPTAFYLCASNRQGAYEQFFGPGTRLTVL.

In this sample, this clone turned up a few times. The J gene is TRBJ2-3, the V gene TRBV5-1; no definite D call. Looked up from germline, CDR1 is SGHRS and CDR2 is YFSETQ. The CDR3 has 15 amino acids. V was clipped by 4 bases and J by 0 bases, with 12 bases between them. The CDR3 coding sequence is TGCGCCAGCAGCGGGCAAACCGGGAGCACAGATACGCAGTATTTT. Amino acid sequence: CASSGQTGSTDTQYF.

This clone occurred a few times. In nucleotides, the CDR3 is TGTGCCAGCAGCCCACAGGTAACCGGGGCCAACGTCCTGACTTTC. Translation: CASSPQVTGANVLTF. The chain has TRBV4-2 and TRBJ2-6; maybe TRBD1 (5 bases). Germline V CDR1 and CDR2: LGHNA, YNFKEQ. CDR3 length equals 15 residues. Trimming shortened V by 4 bases and J by 4 bases, and 11 bases separated the two germline ends.

V usage is TRBV20-1 and J usage is TRBJ2-3, with TRBD2 identical over 9 bases. The CDR3 consists of 15 residues. Per the germline V gene, CDR1 is DFQATT and CDR2 is SNEGSKA (reference sequence). V lost 3 bases to trimming and J lost 3 bases; unmatched junction nucleotides: 7. The chain's CDR3 is CSASLLAGRTDTQYF. Here the CDR3 DNA reads TGCAGTGCTAGTTTGCTAGCGGGAAGAACAGATACGCAGTATTTT.

This clone turned up a few times. In DNA form, the CDR3 reads TGTGCCAGCAGCTACGGACTAGCGCCCGGGGAGCTGTTTTTT. Translation: CASSYGLAPGELFF. The gene calls are TRBV3-1 (or the pseudogene TRBV3-2) and TRBJ2-2; 9 bases are shared with TRBD2. Per the germline V gene, CDR1 is LGHDT and CDR2 is YNNKEL (reference sequence). The CDR3 is 14 residues long. V was pared by 5 bases and J by 6 bases, with 4 bases of the junction left unmatched.

CDR3 in DNA: TGCGCCAGCAGCCAGAGTTCAATTGGCAATCAGCCCCAGCATTTT. Residues: CASSQSSIGNQPQHF. The genes are TRBV4-1 and TRBJ1-5, with unresolved D. Trimming pared 3 bases from V and 2 bases from J, leaving 11 bases between. The CDR3 consists of 15 residues. Germline V gene lookup returns CDR1 MGHRA and CDR2 YSYEKL.

The CDR3 is CAWTSGGHEQFF. The CDR3 coding sequence is TGTGCCTGGACTAGCGGGGGTCATGAGCAGTTCTTC. The chain joins TRBV30 to TRBJ2-1; 10 nucleotides align to TRBD2. The CDR3 consists of 12 residues. V lost 4 bases to trimming and J lost 8 bases; unmatched junction nucleotides: 2. Germline CDR1 is GTSNPN and CDR2 is SVGIG (reference sequence).

The chain joins TRBV2 to TRBJ2-1, with 14 bases aligning to TRBD2. In germline, CDR1 is SNHLY, CDR2 FYNNEI. The CDR3 is made up of 15 amino acids. J was trimmed by 7 bases and V by 8 bases; bases with no gene match: 7. The CDR3 sequence: CASLLGTSGGNEQFF. The CDR3, as DNA: TGTGCCAGCCTACTAGGGACTAGCGGGGGTAATGAGCAGTTCTTC.

On this clone itself: Additional DNA sequences in this sample encode the identical CDR3. This chain uses TRBV7-9 with TRBJ1-1, with a weak D call TRBD1 (5 bases). This CDR3 comprises 13 residues. Trimming removed 2 bases at V and 4 bases at J, with 8 bases between. CDR1 and CDR2 from the germline V gene are SEHNR and FQNEAQ (reference sequence). The CDR3 DNA reads TGTGCCAGCAGCTTACAGGGTGGCACTGAAGCTTTCTTT. Translated: CASSLQGGTEAFF.